Each of the 31 T cell receptor beta chains below was sequenced from the same sample in a study of T cell responses to AZD1222 COVID-19 vaccine. Sequenced by immunoSEQ multiplex PCR; TCRdb stores in-frame clones only, minus some. The data show about 130,000 clones, 90% seen once. Sample: peripheral blood, taken on day 0 of AZD1222 vaccination. The receptors were sampled from an adult in good health.

In DNA, the CDR3 is TGTGCCAGCAGCGCCCTCGGGACAGACTCTGGAAACACCATATATTTT. Translated: CASSALGTDSGNTIYF. This chain links TRBV9 with TRBJ1-3; the match to TRBD1 covers 7 bases. In germline, CDR1 is SGDLS, CDR2 YYNGEE. The CDR3 covers 16 residues. J lost 0 bases, V lost 3 bases, and 6 bases had no gene match.

J is TRBJ1-5 and V is TRBV28; D uncertain. V was cut by 3 bases and J by 4 bases, with 7 bases left in between. The CDR3 loop spans 13 amino acids. Germline CDR1 MDHEN, CDR2 SYDVKM. DNA of the CDR3: TGTGCCAGCAGTTTGTTCCTGAATCAGCCCCAGCATTTT. Protein: CASSLFLNQPQHF.

This clone showed up just once. This chain uses TRBV4-1 with TRBJ2-5; D is unresolved. The V and J ends lost 4 bases and 5 bases respectively, with 11 bases between them. CDR3 length equals 13 residues. CDR1 is MGHRA and CDR2 is YSYEKL in the germline V gene. The CDR3 nucleotides read TGCGCCAGCAGCCCCTACACCCGGGAGACCCAGTACTTC. Translated, it gives CASSPYTRETQYF.

This sequence joins TRBV13 and TRBJ1-1, with D maybe TRBD1 (5 bases). With 5 bases removed from V and 0 bases from J, the gap between germline ends came to 10 bases. Germline assignment: CDR1 PRHDT and CDR2 FYEKMQ (reference sequence). CDR3 size: 14 residues. Written as DNA, the CDR3 is TGTGCCAGCAGCCCCAGACAGATGAACACTGAAGCTTTCTTT. Translation: CASSPRQMNTEAFF.

This clone appeared a few times. The genes are TRBV11-1 and TRBJ2-5, with a possible D match to TRBD2 (6 bases). V shed 4 bases and J shed 1 base, with 16 bases lying between them. The germline V gene has CDR1 SGHAT and CDR2 FQDESV (reference sequence). The CDR3 covers 16 residues. The CDR3: CASSSGLFDRQETQYF. CDR3 DNA sequence: TGTGCCAGCAGCTCGGGACTGTTCGACCGCCAAGAGACCCAGTACTTC.

CDR3: CASSPEVGGWTRGYTF. Here the CDR3 DNA reads TGTGCCAGCAGCCCAGAGGTCGGGGGTTGGACCCGCGGCTACACCTTC. The chain recombines TRBV7-2 with TRBJ1-2; the D gene is possibly TRBD1 (5 bases). The CDR3 has 16 amino acids. Germline assignment: CDR1 SGHTA and CDR2 FQGNSA. Trimming removed 5 bases at V and 8 bases at J, with 24 bases between.

J is TRBJ2-6 and V is TRBV27, with 7 bases aligning to TRBD1. With 5 bases clipped from V and 4 bases from J, the junction kept 5 bases outside the gene matches. CDR3 size: 15 residues. The germline V gene encodes CDR1 MNHEY and CDR2 SMNVEV (reference sequence). CDR3 residues: CASSPQGVGANVLTF. The CDR3 DNA reads as TGTGCCAGCAGTCCCCAGGGGGTCGGGGCCAACGTCCTGACTTTC.

The rearrangement links TRBV6-4 to TRBJ2-2, with D possibly TRBD1 on 5 matching bases. CDR3 length equals 15 residues. From germline, CDR1 is MRHNA and CDR2 SNTAGT. The V gene lost 3 bases and the J gene lost 2 bases, with 10 bases spanning the gap. This chain's CDR3 is CASSEATGNTGELFF. As DNA, the CDR3 is TGTGCCAGCAGTGAGGCCACAGGAAACACCGGGGAGCTGTTTTTT.

V usage is TRBV18 and J usage is TRBJ1-6; D unclear. Germline CDR1 reads KGHSH; CDR2 reads LQKENI. With 6 bases removed from V and 7 bases from J, the gap between germline ends came to 7 bases. The CDR3 extends over 12 amino acids. The CDR3 is CASSSQNSPLHF. DNA of the CDR3: TGTGCCAGCTCCTCACAGAATTCACCCCTCCACTTT.

The chain uses TRBV6-4 and TRBJ1-5; maybe TRBD1 (6 bases). The germline gives CDR1 MRHNA, CDR2 SNTAGT. V was shortened by 3 bases and J by 2 bases, with 11 bases between the two germline ends. The CDR3 totals 15 residues. As DNA, the CDR3 is TGTGCCAGCAGTGAACAGGGAGGAGGCAATCAGCCCCAGCATTTT. The encoded protein is CASSEQGGGNQPQHF.

The chain couples TRBV6-5 to TRBJ2-7, with 10 bases that match TRBD1. In germline, CDR1 is MNHEY, CDR2 SVGAGI. The CDR3 is 15 residues long. The J segment lost 1 base and the V segment lost 6 bases, leaving 6 bases of the junction unmatched. CDR3 in DNA: TGTGCCAGCAGCAAAGACAGGGGGCCTTCCTACGAGCAGTACTTC. It codes for CASSKDRGPSYEQYF.

The chain uses TRBV28 and TRBJ1-5, with 9 bases lining up with TRBD1. The J segment lost 4 bases and the V segment lost 6 bases, leaving 10 bases of the junction unmatched. The CDR3 runs 16 residues. From germline, CDR1 is MDHEN and CDR2 SYDVKM. CDR3 sequence: CASRPDRGFRNQPQHF. In nucleotides, the CDR3 is TGTGCCAGCAGGCCCGACAGGGGGTTCCGTAATCAGCCCCAGCATTTT.

V and J are TRBV27 and TRBJ2-3; D is unclear. Germline V CDR1 and CDR2: MNHEY, SMNVEV (reference sequence). V lost 5 bases to trimming and J lost 5 bases, with 11 bases between them. The CDR3 is made up of 13 amino acids. The CDR3 loop reads CASSAFSRDTQYF. The CDR3 DNA sequence: TGTGCCAGCAGTGCGTTTAGTAGAGATACGCAGTATTTT.

This rearrangement joins TRBV19 to TRBJ2-3; D may be TRBD1 (5 bases). Germline CDR1 and CDR2: LNHDA and SQIVND (reference sequence). The CDR3 runs 14 residues. The V end lost 5 bases, the J end lost 4 bases, and 13 bases lay between the germline ends. The CDR3 here is CASSEIRVSDTQYF. In DNA, the CDR3 is TGTGCCAGTAGTGAAATCAGGGTTTCAGATACGCAGTATTTT.

The chain couples TRBV19 to TRBJ2-4; perhaps TRBD2 as D (5 bases). CDR1 and CDR2 from the germline V gene are LNHDA and SQIVND (reference sequence). The CDR3 is 15 residues long. The V end lost 3 bases, the J end lost 8 bases, and 17 bases lay between the germline ends. This chain's CDR3 is CASSIGIVGYDIQYF. The CDR3 DNA reads TGTGCCAGTAGTATCGGGATCGTAGGGTATGACATTCAGTACTTC.

The chain carries TRBV9 and TRBJ1-2; possible D gene TRBD1, 5 bases. Germline V gene data show CDR1 as SGDLS and CDR2 as YYNGEE. This CDR3 has 14 amino acids. Trimming cost V 0 bases and J 4 bases, with 10 bases left between them. Here the CDR3 reads CASSVAGIGYGYTF. The CDR3 nucleotides read TGTGCCAGCAGCGTAGCAGGGATTGGCTATGGCTACACCTTC.

The chain couples TRBV2 to TRBJ1-1; D is possibly TRBD1 (5 bases). Germline V gives CDR1 SNHLY, CDR2 FYNNEI. V was cut by 2 bases and J by 4 bases, with 8 bases left in between. There are 13 residues in the CDR3. Here the CDR3 reads CASSEMGLTEAFF. The CDR3 region has the DNA TGTGCCAGCAGTGAAATGGGACTCACTGAAGCTTTCTTT.

The chain links TRBV7-2 to TRBJ1-3, with TRBD1 identical over 8 bases. V was pared by 5 bases and J by 8 bases, with 2 bases of the junction left unmatched. CDR1 SGHTA and CDR2 FQGNSA come from the germline V gene. CDR3 length: 12 amino acids. The CDR3 DNA is TGTGCCAGCAGCCCACAGGGGGACACCATATATTTT. Protein: CASSPQGDTIYF.

The rearrangement uses TRBV7-9 and TRBJ2-7; 7 nucleotides agree with TRBD1. Trimming took 3 bases from V and 4 from J; bases not matched to a gene: 9. The CDR3 runs to 15 residues. Looked up from germline, CDR1 is SEHNR and CDR2 is FQNEAQ (reference sequence). The DNA for the CDR3 is TGTGCCAGCAGCTTGATACAGGGGTACGGTTACGAGCAGTACTTC. Translation: CASSLIQGYGYEQYF.

The chain employs TRBV3-1 (or the pseudogene TRBV3-2) and TRBJ2-3; the D gene is possibly TRBD2 (5 bases). From germline, CDR1 is LGHDT and CDR2 YNNKEL (reference sequence). The length of the CDR3 is 17 residues. V lost 6 bases, J lost 0 bases, and 19 bases lay in between. In DNA, the CDR3 is TGTGCCAGCAGGAAACATCTCGGGGAGCTGAGCACAGATACGCAGTATTTT. Its protein product is CASRKHLGELSTDTQYF.

This sequence joins TRBV7-9 and TRBJ2-7; perhaps D is TRBD1 or TRBD2 (5 bases each). V was clipped by 1 base and J by 7 bases, with 14 bases between them. Looked up from germline, CDR1 is SEHNR and CDR2 is FQNEAQ (reference sequence). This CDR3 has 14 residues. The CDR3 here is CASSLVPGALEQYF. CDR3 in DNA: TGTGCCAGCAGCTTAGTCCCCGGGGCCCTGGAGCAGTACTTC. Filled out from reference TRBV7-9 and TRBJ2-7, the complete variable domain reads DTGVSQNPRHKITKRGQNVTFRCDPISEHNRLYWYRQTLGQGPEFLTYFQNEAQLEKSRLLSDRFSAERPKGSFSTLEIQRTEQGDSAMYLCASSLVPGALEQYFGPGTRLTVT.

CDR3 in DNA: TGTGCCAGCAGCTATGCAGGAGGGGATCAGCCCCAGCATTTT. It encodes CASSYAGGDQPQHF. The chain combines TRBV5-4 with TRBJ1-5; tentative D call: TRBD1 (5 bases). This CDR3 spans 14 amino acids. Germline CDR1 SGHNT, CDR2 YYREEE (reference sequence). Trimming shortened V by 3 bases and J by 5 bases, and 12 bases separated the two germline ends. The variable domain in full, with the rest retrieved from reference TRBV5-4 and TRBJ1-5, is ETGVTQSPTHLIKTRGQQVTLRCSSQSGHNTVSWYQQALGQGPQFIFQYYREEENGRGNFPPRFSGLQFPNYSSELNVNALELDDSALYLCASSYAGGDQPQHFGDGTRLSIL.

The V and J genes are TRBV6-2 or TRBV6-3 and TRBJ2-5, with D unclear. The length of the CDR3 is 12 residues. Trimming stripped 6 bases from V and 5 bases from J, with 10 bases between. Germline CDR1 and CDR2: MNHEY and SVGEGT. CDR3 nucleotide sequence: TGTGCCAGCAGCCAGGCCTGGGAGACCCAGTACTTC. This codes for CASSQAWETQYF.

The chain couples TRBV7-3 to TRBJ2-7; D tentatively reads TRBD1 or TRBD2 (5 bases each). Trimming shortened V by 0 bases and J by 6 bases, and 15 bases separated the two germline ends. The CDR3 has 15 amino acids. The germline V gene has CDR1 SGHTA and CDR2 FQGTGA. The CDR3 protein is CASSLTDRGAGEQYF. The CDR3 region has the DNA TGTGCCAGCAGCTTAACTGATAGAGGGGCAGGCGAGCAGTACTTC.

This clone was seen only once. This chain joins TRBV28 and TRBJ2-7, with D tentatively TRBD1 (5 bases). Germline lookup yields CDR1 MDHEN and CDR2 SYDVKM. The CDR3 loop spans 15 amino acids. The V gene lost 1 base and the J gene lost 3 bases, with 13 bases spanning the gap. The CDR3 region has the DNA TGTGCCAGCAGTTTATCAGGGCAGGGTGTCTACGAGCAGTACTTC. It specifies CASSLSGQGVYEQYF.

This clone was observed once. V gene TRBV5-1 combines with J gene TRBJ2-2; no clear D. V lost 0 bases and J lost 14, with 8 bases in between. This CDR3 has 11 amino acids. Germline-derived CDR1 and CDR2 are SGHRS and YFSETQ. The CDR3 is CASSLEDTLFF. The CDR3 DNA is TGCGCCAGCAGCTTGGAAGACACCCTGTTTTTT.

The chain is built from TRBV3-1 (or the pseudogene TRBV3-2) and TRBJ2-7; no reliable D call. CDR1 and CDR2 from the germline V gene are LGHDT and YNNKEL (reference sequence). The CDR3 has 13 amino acids. Deletions cut 1 base from V and 3 bases from J, with 7 bases between. DNA for the CDR3: TGTGCCAGCAGCCAAGCCGTCAGCTACGAGCAGTACTTC. Its translation: CASSQAVSYEQYF.

This clone came up once. The CDR3 nucleotides are TGCGCCAGCAGCTTAATTCAGGAAACTGAAGCTTTCTTT. This gives the protein CASSLIQETEAFF. J is TRBJ1-1 and V is TRBV5-1, with D unclear. The V and J ends lost 2 bases and 5 bases respectively, with 10 bases between them. From germline, CDR1 is SGHRS and CDR2 YFSETQ. The CDR3 is 13 amino acids.

The table lists this clone with a count of one. This chain joins TRBV4-3 and TRBJ1-6; D is ambiguous. CDR3 length equals 16 residues. CDR1 is LGHNA and CDR2 is YSLEER in the germline V gene. The germline V and J ends were trimmed by 0 bases and 0 bases, with 6 bases remaining between them. CDR3 coding DNA: TGCGCCAGCAGCCAAGAACCGAGCTCCTATAATTCACCCCTCCACTTT. It is translated as CASSQEPSSYNSPLHF.

V is TRBV7-2 and J is TRBJ2-7, with a possible D match to TRBD1 (5 bases). The V end was cut by 3 bases, the J end by 4 bases, with 10 bases between. The CDR3 extends over 13 amino acids. Per germline, CDR1 SGHTA and CDR2 FQGNSA. CDR3 coding DNA: TGTGCCAGCAGCTTCCAGGGATTATACGAGCAGTACTTC. This translates into CASSFQGLYEQYF.

The V gene is TRBV6-5, the J gene TRBJ2-5, with D possibly being TRBD1 (6 bases). With 0 bases removed from V and 11 bases from J, the gap between germline ends came to 19 bases. Germline lookup yields CDR1 MNHEY and CDR2 SVGAGI. This CDR3 contains 15 residues. In DNA form, the CDR3 reads TGTGCCAGCAGTTACTCCGGGTGGGGGCCCGAAGATCAGTACTTC. Translating gives CASSYSGWGPEDQYF.